This T cell receptor (beta chain) was identified during a study of neurological immune-mediated disorders (dated by TCRdb to about 2019). About the study as a whole: Using UMI-based sequencing, the study compared peripheral blood TCR-beta repertoires from patients with HTLV-I-associated myelopathy (HAM/TSP), patients with multiple sclerosis, and healthy controls. Alongside PBMC samples, the set of more than 80 TCR-beta libraries contained longitudinal samples, technical triplicates, and paired CD4+ and CD8+ T-cell subsets that had been sorted. Of the 70 or so subjects in the cohort, some 14 were HAM/TSP patients, roughly 34 were multiple sclerosis patients, and some 20 were healthy controls.

The paper's findings and limits, for the study overall: No identical CDR3 amino acid sequences were found to be shared among expanded clones across subjects, suggesting that TCR-beta repertoires were private in all groups. The highest TCR clonal expansion was observed in HAM/TSP patients, whereas the lowest was observed in MS patients, even when compared with healthy controls.

This clonotype was seen at least ten times. Its antigen is still unknown. No per-base quality is available; no much larger clone lies one base away. cDNA was synthesized by template-switch 5'RACE using a primer with a 10-nucleotide random unique molecular identifier that tagged each TCR transcript. Each sequencing run produced over 180 million TCR-beta sequences covering 15-18 subjects. The RNeasy kit was used for extraction of total RNA. The KAPA Real-time Library Amplification kit was used to amplify TCR-beta VDJ regions with primers targeting the TCR constant region and the 5'RACE anchor. Sample indexes and Illumina adaptors were added in a first PCR, and a second PCR then increased library yield. The roughly 650 bp TCR product was size-selected on a 2% E-gel SizeSelection system after Ampure bead purification. Before pooling, libraries had their quality checked on a Bioanalyzer, their concentration measured with Qubit, and their quantity determined with the Kapa Library Quantification kit. An Illumina HiSeq 2500 was used to sequence the libraries paired-end at 2 x 150 bp. To increase sequence diversity, roughly 24-32% phiX was spiked into each library pool. The source study handled its data this way. The UMI-based MiGEC pipeline processed quality-filtered reads and removed over 75% of raw TCR sequences during error correction. VDJ genes were aligned to IMGT germline references, and clonotypes were defined by unique CDR3 amino acid sequence plus V-J genes. Clonal expansion, Shannon diversity and CDR3 relatedness were evaluated with VDJtools (CalcPairwiseDistances, ClusterSamples), while phylogenetic trees were built in CLCbio workbench. Using coefficient-of-variation modelling across technical triplicates, the study counted a clone as expanded if it had at least 8 unique UMIs. The public reads were reanalyzed by TCRdb: fastp trimming at Q25, MiXCR alignment, in-frame beta chains only. Entries are consolidated by CDR3 protein sequence, retaining the most common genes and DNA. It is TCRdb's table, rather than the study itself, that gives the V and J calls and clone size. The sample data list 57,000 or so distinct CDR3 sequences, and around 10% of these were observed just once. The ten largest clones represent approximately 1.8% of the sample.

From cysteine to phenylalanine, the CDR3 is 13 amino acids long. The DNA shown is the 39-base CDR3, in frame from base 1. V is reduced by 3 bases and J by 5 bases, leaving a spacing of 14 bases between them. CDR1 and CDR2 were assigned from the germline V gene (reference sequence) as DFQATT and SNEGSKA. Blood bank volunteers in Maryland, USA served as the healthy controls. For the unsorted PBMC libraries, 2 million PBMCs were stored in RNAlater at -80 degrees C until RNA extraction and were used to generate the libraries. Peripheral blood was subjected to Ficoll-Hypaque density gradient centrifugation to isolate PBMCs, which were then cryopreserved in liquid nitrogen.

The specimen was PBMCs. The receptor was isolated from a man aged 55 to 70 in good health. The chain joins TRBV20-1 to TRBJ2-7; the D gene is possibly TRBD1 or TRBD2, each agreeing over 6 bases. The CDR3: CSASPGAGHEQYF. At the DNA level, the sequence is TGCAGTGCTAGTCCGGGGGCGGGCCACGAGCAGTACTTC.